Below, 15 T cell receptor beta chains from the same sample are listed, as sequenced in a study of early stage breast cancer tumors. Using immunoSEQ multiplex PCR, the repertoire was profiled, and TCRdb retains in-frame clones only, with some absent. Of approximately 50,000 clones in the sample, about 80% were seen once. The sample taken for sequencing was blood. The origin of the receptors is a person aged 25-39 years with breast cancer.

The chain joins TRBV30 to TRBJ1-1, with 7 bases fitting TRBD1. Germline lookup yields CDR1 GTSNPN and CDR2 SVGIG (reference sequence). The CDR3 consists of 12 residues. Trimming at V came to 3 bases and at J to 4 bases, leaving 2 bases not matched to a gene. The CDR3 loop is CAWRGQSTEAFF. DNA for the CDR3: TGTGCCTGGAGGGGACAGAGCACTGAAGCTTTCTTT.

Note on this clone: This CDR3 is also generated by other DNA sequences in the sample. This chain links TRBV7-9 with TRBJ1-1; a weak D match, TRBD1 (5 bases). There are 14 residues in the CDR3. Looked up from germline, CDR1 is SEHNR and CDR2 is FQNEAQ (reference sequence). The V and J ends lost 2 bases and 5 bases respectively, with 12 bases between them. The CDR3 DNA reads TGTGCCAGCAGCTTACAGGGTGAGAGAACTGAAGCTTTCTTT. This sequence encodes CASSLQGERTEAFF.

This clone occurred a few times. The chain carries TRBV19 and TRBJ2-7; TRBD1 might be the D (6 bases). Germline V gene sequence: CDR1 LNHDA, CDR2 SQIVND (reference sequence). The CDR3 extends over 14 amino acids. V shed 2 bases and J shed 3 bases, with 11 bases lying between them. The CDR3 DNA is TGTGCCAGTAGTATAAGTGGGGGACACTACGAGCAGTACTTC. Translating it yields CASSISGGHYEQYF.

The J gene is TRBJ2-5, the V gene TRBV30; 9 nucleotides agree with TRBD1. The length of the CDR3 is 14 residues. The trim removed 7 bases at V and 2 bases at J, leaving 8 bases unmatched. The germline gives CDR1 GTSNPN, CDR2 SVGIG (reference sequence). CDR3 residues: CALTGTGLQETQYF. CDR3 in DNA: TGTGCCTTGACCGGGACAGGGCTACAAGAGACCCAGTACTTC.

The chain is built from TRBV5-4 and TRBJ2-3; 11 positions agree with TRBD2. The CDR3 spans 16 residues. Germline trimming cut 4 bases from V and 8 bases from J; bases unmatched to any gene: 12. Germline V gene data show CDR1 as SGHNT and CDR2 as YYREEE (reference sequence). For the CDR3, the DNA is TGTGCCAGCAGCCCGTTCTCCCAGACTAGCGGGATTACGCAGTATTTT. Translating gives CASSPFSQTSGITQYF.

The chain combines TRBV7-6 with TRBJ1-3, with 7 bases aligning to TRBD1. The CDR3 contains 15 residues. V was clipped by 6 bases and J by 0 bases; unmatched bases: 5. From germline, CDR1 is SGHVS and CDR2 FNYEAQ. CDR3 in amino acids: CASRGTVSSGNTIYF. In DNA form, the CDR3 reads TGTGCCAGCAGGGGGACAGTGAGCTCTGGAAACACCATATATTTT.

The chain joins TRBV11-3 to TRBJ2-3; D is undetermined. This CDR3 contains 13 residues. Germline V lookup: CDR1 SGHNT, CDR2 YENEEA. Deletions cut 2 bases from V and 0 bases from J, with 3 bases between. The CDR3 region is CASSLRSTDTQYF. The DNA of the CDR3 is TGTGCCAGCAGCTTAAGGAGCACAGATACGCAGTATTTT.

The chain uses TRBV7-2 and TRBJ2-7; 11 bases are a match to TRBD2. J lost 1 base, V lost 5 bases, and 4 bases had no gene match. Looked up from germline, CDR1 is SGHTA and CDR2 is FQGNSA. There are 15 residues in the CDR3. The CDR3 DNA reads TGTGCCAGCAGCGCCACTAGCGGGGGTTCCTACGAGCAGTACTTC. This encodes CASSATSGGSYEQYF.

The gene calls are TRBV10-1 and TRBJ2-7; D gene ambiguous. Germline CDR1 is WNHNN and CDR2 is SYGVQD (reference sequence). V was trimmed by 5 bases and J by 7 bases, leaving 15 bases between them. The CDR3 totals 13 residues. The CDR3 nucleotides are TGCGCCAGCAGTCTCCCCGGGTCCCTGGAGCAGTACTTC. The encoded protein is CASSLPGSLEQYF.

The CDR3 DNA reads as TGTGCCAGCAGCTCTACGACTAGCGGGGCCTACGAGCAGTACTTC. It specifies CASSSTTSGAYEQYF. V and J are TRBV5-4 and TRBJ2-7; TRBD2 agrees at 11 bases. V was pared by 3 bases and J by 2 bases, with 4 bases of the junction left unmatched. Germline CDR1 reads SGHNT; CDR2 reads YYREEE (reference sequence). The CDR3 is 15 amino acids. Drawing the rest from reference TRBV5-4 and TRBJ2-7, the complete variable domain is ETGVTQSPTHLIKTRGQQVTLRCSSQSGHNTVSWYQQALGQGPQFIFQYYREEENGRGNFPPRFSGLQFPNYSSELNVNALELDDSALYLCASSSTTSGAYEQYFGPGTRLTVT.

V gene TRBV11-1 combines with J gene TRBJ2-1; D may be TRBD1 or TRBD2 (5 bases each). Germline V gene sequence: CDR1 SGHAT, CDR2 FQDESV (reference sequence). The CDR3 sequence is 15 residues long. V was pared by 6 bases and J by 6 bases, with 18 bases between. CDR3 amino acids: CASRSEGWGSNEQFF. The CDR3 nucleotides read TGTGCCAGCAGAAGTGAGGGATGGGGGTCCAATGAGCAGTTCTTC.

The chain has TRBV2 and TRBJ2-1; D is uncertain. Trimming cost V 4 bases and J 7 bases, with 17 bases left between them. The CDR3 totals 15 residues. Germline CDR1 reads SNHLY; CDR2 reads FYNNEI. As DNA, the CDR3 is TGTGCCAGCAGTGCCCATGTCGCGAGAACGAATGAGCAGTTCTTC. It specifies CASSAHVARTNEQFF.

The rearrangement joins TRBV6-4 to TRBJ1-1; no clear D gene. V was cut by 0 bases and J by 5 bases, with 10 bases left in between. CDR3 length equals 14 residues. Germline V gives CDR1 MRHNA, CDR2 SNTAGT. CDR3 sequence: CASSDSGRVTEAFF. CDR3 DNA sequence: TGTGCCAGCAGTGACTCAGGAAGGGTTACTGAAGCTTTCTTT.

The V call is TRBV9, the J call TRBJ2-1; TRBD2 might be the D (6 bases). The CDR3 covers 14 residues. Deletions cut 4 bases from V and 9 bases from J, with 17 bases between. Germline V gene data show CDR1 as SGDLS and CDR2 as YYNGEE. CDR3 coding DNA: TGTGCCAGCAGCCTCTCCGGGAGCAGTATTGAGCAGTTCTTC. This codes for CASSLSGSSIEQFF.

The chain couples TRBV7-9 to TRBJ2-7; 7 nucleotides align to TRBD1. The CDR3 loop spans 13 amino acids. The germline CDR1 and CDR2 sequences are SEHNR and FQNEAQ (reference sequence). V was pared by 5 bases and J by 6 bases, with 7 bases of the junction left unmatched. The CDR3 sequence: CASSEQGSGEQYF. The CDR3, as DNA: TGTGCCAGCAGCGAACAGGGGTCGGGCGAGCAGTACTTC.